A single sample gave rise to the 10 T cell receptor beta chains below, sequenced in a study of T cell responses to AZD1222 COVID-19 vaccine. Profiling relied on immunoSEQ multiplex PCR, and the TCRdb table lists in-frame clones only, not all of them. Among 80,000 or so clones listed, under 95% were seen once. The sequencing here drew on peripheral blood, taken on day 0 of MenACWY control vaccination. The origin of the receptors is an adult in good health.

This chain links TRBV28 with TRBJ2-7, with 9 positions matching TRBD1. This CDR3 contains 12 residues. The junction had 4 bases not matched to a gene; V was cut back by 10 bases and J by 3 bases. Germline V CDR1 and CDR2: MDHEN, SYDVKM. The CDR3 reads CATLGQGYEQYF. The CDR3 DNA follows: TGTGCCACCCTGGGACAGGGCTACGAGCAGTACTTC.

CDR3 residues: CASSKSTIEHRGAVF. The CDR3 DNA reads TGTGCCAGCAGCAAGTCGACAATTGAACACCGGGGAGCTGTTTTT. The J gene is TRBJ2-2, the V gene TRBV21-1; the table's D call, TRBD2, has no DNA check behind it. TRBV21-1 is a pseudogene segment. The CDR3 is made up of 15 amino acids.

The chain joins TRBV3-1 (or the pseudogene TRBV3-2) to TRBJ2-7, with D maybe TRBD2 (5 bases). Germline V gives CDR1 LGHDT, CDR2 YNNKEL (reference sequence). This CDR3 is built from 12 residues. Trimming stripped 4 bases from V and 7 bases from J, with 11 bases between. The CDR3 here is CASSPDTGEQYF. For the CDR3, the DNA is TGTGCCAGCAGCCCTGACACGGGGGAGCAGTACTTC.

The V and J genes are TRBV11-2 and TRBJ1-5, with a possible D match to TRBD1 (5 bases). The V end lost 1 base, the J end lost 7 bases, and 8 bases lay between the germline ends. The CDR3 is made up of 13 amino acids. In germline, CDR1 is SGHAT, CDR2 FQNNGV. This CDR3 reads CASSLGRGQPQHF. Here the CDR3 DNA reads TGTGCCAGCAGCTTAGGGCGGGGGCAGCCCCAGCATTTT.

The count of this clone is one. The chain carries TRBV18 and TRBJ2-7; 12 nucleotides line up with TRBD2. After removal of 5 bases from V and 0 bases from J, the junction contained 5 bases not matched to a gene. Germline CDR1 and CDR2: KGHSH and LQKENI. The CDR3 spans 16 residues. DNA of the CDR3: TGTGCCAGCTCATCGGGACTAGCGGGCGCCTCCTACGAGCAGTACTTC. Translation: CASSSGLAGASYEQYF.

The genes are TRBV27 and TRBJ1-2, with D perhaps matching TRBD1 (5 bases). With 8 bases removed from V and 3 bases from J, the gap between germline ends came to 13 bases. Germline V gene lookup returns CDR1 MNHEY and CDR2 SMNVEV (reference sequence). There are 13 residues in the CDR3. The CDR3: CASGRDSHYGYTF. CDR3 bases: TGTGCCAGCGGGCGAGACAGCCACTATGGCTACACCTTC.

This chain connects TRBV7-8 to TRBJ2-1, with TRBD2 identical over 7 bases. Per germline, CDR1 SGHVS and CDR2 FQNEAQ. The CDR3 has 16 amino acids. Germline trimming cut 0 bases from V and 4 bases from J; bases unmatched to any gene: 6. The CDR3 here is CASSLAVGGVYNEQFF. Written as DNA, the CDR3 is TGTGCCAGCAGCTTAGCCGTGGGAGGGGTATACAATGAGCAGTTCTTC.

J is TRBJ1-2 and V is TRBV10-2; 10 bases map to TRBD1. The CDR3 covers 16 residues. V gave up 5 bases and J gave up 3 bases; unmatched junction bases: 9. Per germline, CDR1 WSHSY and CDR2 SAAADI. CDR3 sequence reads: CASSNILTGGDYGYTF. Written as DNA, the CDR3 is TGCGCCAGCAGTAATATTTTGACAGGGGGCGACTATGGCTACACCTTC.

The chain couples TRBV27 to TRBJ1-1, with D uncertain. CDR3 length: 13 amino acids. CDR1 is MNHEY, CDR2 SMNVEV, per germline (reference sequence). Trimming removed 0 bases from V and 6 bases from J, with 8 bases in between. The CDR3 DNA is TGTGCCAGCAGTTTATCCATAACGGCTGAAGCTTTCTTT. Translation gives CASSLSITAEAFF.

This clone was recorded once. The V and J genes are TRBV6-2 or TRBV6-3 and TRBJ2-2; tentative D call: TRBD2 (5 bases). The germline V gene has CDR1 MNHEY and CDR2 SVGEGT. There are 14 residues in the CDR3. The V end was cut by 6 bases, the J end by 5 bases, with 13 bases between. CDR3 protein: CASSQAGLTGELFF. As DNA, the CDR3 is TGTGCCAGCAGCCAGGCGGGTTTGACCGGGGAGCTGTTTTTT.